This T cell receptor (beta chain) was sequenced in a study of T cells after yellow fever vaccination. TCRdb recomputed calls from the 5' RACE reads with MiXCR, one row per CDR3 protein. The table records approximately 300,000 distinct CDR3 sequences, 10% to 15% of them present only once. J was trimmed by 5 bases and V by 4 bases; bases with no gene match: 4. Germline loops: CDR1 ENHRY, CDR2 SYGVKD. The CDR3 has 15 amino acids. The clonotype was recovered from a man aged 30-40 years who received the YFV17D yellow fever vaccine. The sample here was CD4+ T cells sorted from PBMCs, taken 45 days after the yellow fever booster vaccination. The gene calls are TRBV10-3 and TRBJ2-2; 10 bases fit TRBD2. Here the CDR3 reads CAISGATSGTGELFF. Written as DNA, the CDR3 is TGTGCCATCAGTGGGGCGACTAGCGGGACCGGGGAGCTGTTTTTT.